This T cell receptor (beta chain) was recovered during a study of blood T cell repertoires in COVID-19. Turning to the study itself: Samples of COVID-19 (acute and convalescent) were obtained from the United States, Italy and Spain. The cDNA or gDNA used as material had been derived from T cells, B-cell-depleted T cells, or PBMCs.

Methods used by the authors: Nucleated cell number was recorded as an estimate derived from reference gene primer amplification. The protocol was immunoSEQ multiplex PCR, while the TCRdb copy is restricted to in-frame clones and leaves out a portion. Clone size and V and J calls were adopted from that table, with D and trimming inferred from the DNA. There are 200,000 to 250,000 clones in the sample; roughly 80% occur only once, and roughly 3% lies in the top ten. This clone appeared a single time. The CDR3 loop spans 13 amino acids. The junction had 5 bases not matched to a gene; V was cut back by 6 bases and J by 3 bases. Germline loops: CDR1 MNHEY, CDR2 SVGAGI.

Sequenced sample: peripheral blood. This chain connects TRBV6-5 to TRBJ2-7, with 7 bases that match TRBD1. The sequence came from a woman in her 30s who had recovered from COVID-19. The CDR3 DNA sequence: TGTGCCAGCAGGGGGGACAGATACTACGAGCAGTACTTC. Translated: CASRGDRYYEQYF.